This T cell receptor (beta chain) was retrieved from a study of radiation and T cells in renal cell carcinoma. Time point defined: baseline pretreatment blood. Treatment of the sample: 15 Gy SBRT to primary tumor, nephrectomy 4 weeks later. The protocol was immunoSEQ multiplex PCR, while the TCRdb copy is restricted to in-frame clones and leaves out a portion. This table holds around 64,000 clones, just under 80% found once. Germline V gene lookup returns CDR1 MDHEN and CDR2 SYDVKM. The CDR3 has 13 residues. Between the trimmed V and J ends, which lost 7 bases and 1 base, there was a span of 10 bases.

This clonotype originated in a man in his sixties with renal cell carcinoma. Sequencing used blood, obtained from a patient whose treatment included radiotherapy and nephrectomy. The V and J genes are TRBV28 and TRBJ1-1, with D possibly TRBD1 on 5 matching bases. The CDR3 spells CASILTGNTEAFF. The CDR3, as DNA: TGTGCCAGCATTCTTACAGGGAACACTGAAGCTTTCTTT.